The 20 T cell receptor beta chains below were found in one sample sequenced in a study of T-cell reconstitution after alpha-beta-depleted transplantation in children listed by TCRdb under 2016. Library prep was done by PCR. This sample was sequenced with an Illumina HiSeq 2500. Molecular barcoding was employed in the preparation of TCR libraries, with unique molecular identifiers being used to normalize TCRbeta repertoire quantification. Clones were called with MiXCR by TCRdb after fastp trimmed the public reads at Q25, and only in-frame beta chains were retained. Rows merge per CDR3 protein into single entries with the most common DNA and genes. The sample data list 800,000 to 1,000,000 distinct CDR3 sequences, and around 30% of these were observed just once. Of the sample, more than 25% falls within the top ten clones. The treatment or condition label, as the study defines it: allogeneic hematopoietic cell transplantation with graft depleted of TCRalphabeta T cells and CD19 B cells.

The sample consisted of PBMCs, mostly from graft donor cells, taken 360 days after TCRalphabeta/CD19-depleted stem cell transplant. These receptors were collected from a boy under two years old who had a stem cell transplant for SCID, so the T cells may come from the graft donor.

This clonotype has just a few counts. The CDR3 bases are TGCAGTGCTATGTCAGGGTACCAAGAGACCCAGTACTTC. This gives the protein CSAMSGYQETQYF. The chain couples TRBV20-1 to TRBJ2-5; the D gene is possibly TRBD1 (5 bases). Trimming shortened V by 4 bases and J by 0 bases, and 9 bases separated the two germline ends. This CDR3 spans 13 amino acids. Germline values: CDR1 DFQATT, CDR2 SNEGSKA (reference sequence).

The CDR3 sequence is CSANRDEKLFF. For the CDR3, the DNA is TGCAGTGCTAACAGGGATGAAAAACTGTTTTTT. This chain links TRBV20-1 with TRBJ1-4; tentatively, D is TRBD1 (6 bases). CDR1 and CDR2 (germline): DFQATT, SNEGSKA (reference sequence). V was pared by 4 bases and J by 6 bases, with 6 bases between. This CDR3 is 11 amino acids long.

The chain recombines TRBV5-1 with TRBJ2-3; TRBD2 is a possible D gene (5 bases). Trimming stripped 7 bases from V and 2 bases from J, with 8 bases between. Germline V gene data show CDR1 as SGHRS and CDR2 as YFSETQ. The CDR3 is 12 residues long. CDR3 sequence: CASGEFTDTQYF. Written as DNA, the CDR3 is TGCGCCAGCGGGGAGTTCACAGATACGCAGTATTTT.

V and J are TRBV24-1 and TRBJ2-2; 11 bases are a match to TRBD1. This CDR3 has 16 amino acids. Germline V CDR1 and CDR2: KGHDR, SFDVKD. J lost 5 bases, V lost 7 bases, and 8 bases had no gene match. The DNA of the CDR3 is TGTGCCACCAGAGGGGAGGGGACAGGGGGGACCGGGGAGCTGTTTTTT. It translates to CATRGEGTGGTGELFF.

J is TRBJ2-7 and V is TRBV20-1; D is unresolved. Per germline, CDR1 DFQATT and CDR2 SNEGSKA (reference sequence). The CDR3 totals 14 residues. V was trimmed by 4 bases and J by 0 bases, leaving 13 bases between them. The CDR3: CSAIGHQSSYEQYF. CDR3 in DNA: TGCAGTGCTATCGGGCACCAGAGCTCCTACGAGCAGTACTTC.

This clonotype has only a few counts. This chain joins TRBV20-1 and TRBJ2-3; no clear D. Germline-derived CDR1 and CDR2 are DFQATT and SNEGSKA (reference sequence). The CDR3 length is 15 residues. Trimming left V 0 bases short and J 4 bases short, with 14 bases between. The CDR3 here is CSARDQFPRADTQYF. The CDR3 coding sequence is TGCAGTGCTAGAGACCAGTTCCCCCGGGCAGATACGCAGTATTTT.

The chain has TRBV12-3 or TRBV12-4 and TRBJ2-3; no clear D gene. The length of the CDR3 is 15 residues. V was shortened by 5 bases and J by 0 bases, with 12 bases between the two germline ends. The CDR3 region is CASSPVESSTDTQYF. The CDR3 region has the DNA TGTGCCAGCAGTCCTGTGGAAAGTAGCACAGATACGCAGTATTTT.

This CDR3 reads CASRGGQLNTEAFF. The CDR3 DNA reads as TGTGCCAGCAGAGGAGGACAGCTTAACACTGAAGCTTTCTTT. V is TRBV5-6 and J is TRBJ1-1, with a weak D call TRBD1 (6 bases). There are 14 residues in the CDR3. Trimming cost V 5 bases and J 2 bases, with 13 bases left between them. Germline CDR1 SGHDT, CDR2 YYEEEE.

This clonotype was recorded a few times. CDR3 residues: CASSPPSSGANVLTF. CDR3 coding DNA: TGTGCCAGCAGCCCCCCCAGCTCTGGGGCCAACGTCCTGACTTTC. V gene TRBV9 combines with J gene TRBJ2-6; no clear D gene. Trimming shortened V by 4 bases and J by 0 bases, and 8 bases separated the two germline ends. Germline V gene sequence: CDR1 SGDLS, CDR2 YYNGEE. The CDR3 runs to 15 residues. Combining the CDR3 with reference TRBV9 and TRBJ2-6 gives the whole variable domain DSGVTQTPKHLITATGQRVTLRCSPRSGDLSVYWYQQSLDQGLQFLIQYYNGEERAKGNILERFSAQQFPDLHSELNLSSLELGDSALYFCASSPPSSGANVLTFGAGSRLTVL.

CDR3 in amino acids: CASSGTSGSPQYF. CDR3 nucleotides: TGTGCCAGCAGCGGGACTAGCGGGTCACCACAGTATTTT. This rearrangement joins TRBV6-4 to TRBJ2-3; TRBD2 matches at 12 bases. V lost 6 bases and J lost 12; bases outside the gene matches: 7. CDR3 size: 13 residues. Germline lookup yields CDR1 MRHNA and CDR2 SNTAGT.

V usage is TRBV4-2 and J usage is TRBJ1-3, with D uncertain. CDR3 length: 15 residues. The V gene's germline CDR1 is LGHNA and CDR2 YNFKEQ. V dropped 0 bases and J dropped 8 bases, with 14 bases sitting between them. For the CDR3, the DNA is TGTGCCAGCAGCCAAGAGGCCTCCGGCCCATACACCATATATTTT. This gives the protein CASSQEASGPYTIYF.

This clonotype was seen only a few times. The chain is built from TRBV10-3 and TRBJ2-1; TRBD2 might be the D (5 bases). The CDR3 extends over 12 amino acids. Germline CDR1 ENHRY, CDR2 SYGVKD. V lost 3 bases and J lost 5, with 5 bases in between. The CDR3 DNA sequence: TGTGCCATCAGTGACGGGAACAATGAGCAGTTCTTC. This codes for CAISDGNNEQFF.

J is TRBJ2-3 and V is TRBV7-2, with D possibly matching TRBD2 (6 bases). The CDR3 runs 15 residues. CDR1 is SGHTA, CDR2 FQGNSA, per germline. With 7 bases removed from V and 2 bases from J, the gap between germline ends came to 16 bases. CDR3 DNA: TGTGCCAGCACCACGCAGACTAGAACCACAGATACGCAGTATTTT. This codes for CASTTQTRTTDTQYF.

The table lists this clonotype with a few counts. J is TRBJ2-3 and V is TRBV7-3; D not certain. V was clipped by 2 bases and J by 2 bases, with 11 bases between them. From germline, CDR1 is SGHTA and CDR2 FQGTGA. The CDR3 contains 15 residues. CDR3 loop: CASSLDGSDTDTQYF. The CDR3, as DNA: TGTGCCAGCAGCTTAGATGGCAGCGACACAGATACGCAGTATTTT.

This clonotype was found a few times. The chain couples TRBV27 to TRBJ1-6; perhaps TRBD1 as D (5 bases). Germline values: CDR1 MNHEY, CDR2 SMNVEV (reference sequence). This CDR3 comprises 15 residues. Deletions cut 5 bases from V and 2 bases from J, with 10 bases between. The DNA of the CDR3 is TGTGCCAGCAGTCCCCGGGACGCCTATAATTCACCCCTCCACTTT. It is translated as CASSPRDAYNSPLHF.

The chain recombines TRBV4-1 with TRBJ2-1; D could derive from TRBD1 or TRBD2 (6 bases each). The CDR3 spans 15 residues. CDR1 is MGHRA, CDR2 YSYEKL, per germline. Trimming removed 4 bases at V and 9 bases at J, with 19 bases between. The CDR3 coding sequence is TGCGCCAGCAGCCTAGTGAGGGGGGTTCCAATTGAGCAGTTCTTC. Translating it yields CASSLVRGVPIEQFF.

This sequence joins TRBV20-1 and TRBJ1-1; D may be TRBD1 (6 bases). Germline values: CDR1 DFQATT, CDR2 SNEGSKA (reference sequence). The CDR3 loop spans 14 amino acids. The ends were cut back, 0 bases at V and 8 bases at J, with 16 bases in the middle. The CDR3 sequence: CSARDLRGAREAFF. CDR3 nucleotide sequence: TGCAGTGCTAGAGATCTCCGGGGGGCTAGGGAAGCTTTCTTT.

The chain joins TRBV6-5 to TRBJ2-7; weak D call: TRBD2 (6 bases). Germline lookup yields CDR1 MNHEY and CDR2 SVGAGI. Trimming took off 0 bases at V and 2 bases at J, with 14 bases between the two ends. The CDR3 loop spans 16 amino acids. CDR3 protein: CASSYSTGGQTYEQYF. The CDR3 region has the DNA TGTGCCAGCAGTTACTCGACCGGAGGGCAGACCTACGAGCAGTACTTC.

The CDR3 bases are TGCAGTGCTAGATGGGGGGCCGGAGAGACCCAGTACTTC. Encoded protein: CSARWGAGETQYF. This chain joins TRBV20-1 and TRBJ2-5; D may be TRBD1 or TRBD2 (6 bases each). This CDR3 spans 13 amino acids. The germline CDR1 and CDR2 sequences are DFQATT and SNEGSKA (reference sequence). The ends were cut back, 2 bases at V and 4 bases at J, with 11 bases in the middle.

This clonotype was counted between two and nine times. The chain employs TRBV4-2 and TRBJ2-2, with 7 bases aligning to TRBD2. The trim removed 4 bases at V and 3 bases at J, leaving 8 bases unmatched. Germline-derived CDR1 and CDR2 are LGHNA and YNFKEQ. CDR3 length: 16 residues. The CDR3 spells CASSPWALADTGELFF. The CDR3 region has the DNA TGTGCCAGCAGCCCCTGGGCCCTAGCGGACACCGGGGAGCTGTTTTTT.